Below, one T cell receptor beta chain is given with its context. This entry comes from a study of technical replicates of blood from a few donors. TCRdb's table, derived via immunoSEQ multiplex PCR, lists solely in-frame clones and lacks some. The table records tens of thousands of clones, 96% of them present only once. The CDR3 has 16 residues. From germline, CDR1 is SGHNT and CDR2 YYREEE (reference sequence). V dropped 0 bases and J dropped 3; count of bases not matched to a gene: 2. The TCR sequence derives from a human donor in good health. This chain links TRBV5-4 with TRBJ2-1; 11 bases align to TRBD2. Sequences were obtained from T cells isolated from PBMCs. In DNA form, the CDR3 reads TGTGCCAGCAGCTTGGGGGGACTAGCGGTCTACAATGAGCAGTTCTTC. This gives the protein CASSLGGLAVYNEQFF.